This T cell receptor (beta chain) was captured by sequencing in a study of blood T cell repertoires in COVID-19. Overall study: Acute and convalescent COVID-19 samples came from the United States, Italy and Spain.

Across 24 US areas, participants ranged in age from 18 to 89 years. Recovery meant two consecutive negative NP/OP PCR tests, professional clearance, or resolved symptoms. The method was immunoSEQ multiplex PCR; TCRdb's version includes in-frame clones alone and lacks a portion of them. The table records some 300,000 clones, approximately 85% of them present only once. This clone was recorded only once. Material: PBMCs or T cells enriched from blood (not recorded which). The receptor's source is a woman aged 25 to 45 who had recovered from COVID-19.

The CDR3 DNA sequence: TGCGCCAGCAGTTCCGATACAGGGAACTATGGCTACACCTTC. Translation: CASSSDTGNYGYTF. This chain links TRBV4-1 with TRBJ1-2, with TRBD1 as a possible D gene (6 bases). CDR1 is MGHRA, CDR2 YSYEKL, per germline. V was pared by 6 bases and J by 2 bases, with 13 bases between. The CDR3 spans 14 residues.